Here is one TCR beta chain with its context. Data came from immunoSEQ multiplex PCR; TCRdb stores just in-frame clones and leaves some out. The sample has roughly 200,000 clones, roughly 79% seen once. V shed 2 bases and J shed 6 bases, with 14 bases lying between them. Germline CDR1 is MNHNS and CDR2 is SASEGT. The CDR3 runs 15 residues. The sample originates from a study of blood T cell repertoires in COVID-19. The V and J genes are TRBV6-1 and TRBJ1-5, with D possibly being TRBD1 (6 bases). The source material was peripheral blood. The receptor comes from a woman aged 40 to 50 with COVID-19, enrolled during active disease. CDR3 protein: CASSEQGTRIQPQHF. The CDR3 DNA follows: TGTGCCAGCAGTGAACAAGGGACAAGGATTCAGCCCCAGCATTTT.